Reported below is one TCR beta chain. Antigen specificity is unknown. Sequenced by immunoSEQ multiplex PCR; TCRdb stores in-frame clones only, minus some. Here the sample spans 70,000 to 85,000 clones, roughly 84% being singletons. The record originates from a study of OX40 agonist ivuxolimab in advanced cancers. About the research overall: The study reported partial responses in three patients: one hepatocellular carcinoma, two cutaneous melanoma.

From germline, CDR1 is KGHSH and CDR2 LQKENI. This CDR3 comprises 13 residues. Trimming left V 8 bases short and J 4 bases short, with 14 bases between. Overall study results and limits: The authors also found low normalized T-cell clonal expansion in some nonresponders. Antigens targeted by the expanded peripheral T cells were not determined. In CD8+ T cells, expanded clones were on average more numerous than in CD4+.

The chain uses TRBV18 and TRBJ2-5; no firm D call. The specimen comprised CD4+ or CD8+ T cells sorted from blood, sampled in a trial of the OX40 agonist ivuxolimab. The receptor was isolated from an adult with an advanced solid tumor such as melanoma, head and neck, liver or kidney cancer. The CDR3 nucleotides are TGTGCCAGCCTGCCCGTAGGACGAGAGACCCAGTACTTC. Its protein is CASLPVGRETQYF.